The clone carrying this TCR beta chain was seen many times. Library construction for TCR beta used iRepertoire HTBI primers and Arm-PCR of CDR3 regions. Each CDR3 protein gets one entry after TCRdb re-called the multiplex PCR reads with MiXCR. The sample yields approximately 440,000 distinct CDR3 sequences, 23% seen once. Time point denoted: persistent/refractory GD, antithyroid drugs over 5 years with positive TRAb. From PBMCs, RNA was extracted and then used to make the TCR library. The entry originates in a study of regulatory T cells in long-lasting Graves disease. The clonotype was recovered from a female donor with Graves disease. The sequenced sample was peripheral blood mononuclear cells (PBMCs), obtained when the disease was refractory, from a patient treated with antithyroid drugs.

The CDR3 is CASSFSPGDGYTF. CDR3 nucleotide sequence: TGTGCCAGCAGCTTCTCGCCAGGGGATGGCTACACCTTC. The gene calls are TRBV7-3 and TRBJ1-2, with D possibly TRBD1 on 6 matching bases. V was shortened by 3 bases and J by 6 bases, with 11 bases between the two germline ends. This CDR3 is built from 13 residues. Germline V gene sequence: CDR1 SGHTA, CDR2 FQGTGA.